This T cell receptor (beta chain) was obtained from a study of CD8+CD57+ T cells in acquired aplastic anemia. Study-level background: Sorting CD4+ and CD8+ cells gave DNA averaging 3.2 ug. Findings and limits, study-wide: Patients versus controls showed no significant CD8+ Simpson's diversity difference.

The CDR3 totals 16 residues. Germline V gives CDR1 MNHEY, CDR2 SMNVEV (reference sequence). V was cut by 1 base and J by 6 bases, with 18 bases left in between. It was genomic DNA that served as the template for profiling TCR beta VDJ and CDR3. TCRdb independently ran MiXCR on the reads; one entry per CDR3 protein. Among 310,000 or so distinct CDR3 sequences, under 60% were seen once, and the ten largest hold 1.3%. Patients picked for sequencing had shown CD8+CD57+ cell expansion detected by flow cytometry. This clonotype was detected a few times. Its cognate antigen is unknown. Sequencing input: sorted CD4+, CD8+, or CD8+CD57+ T cells (not recorded which) from PBMCs. This receptor was obtained from a human donor with aplastic anemia. V usage is TRBV27 and J usage is TRBJ1-2; D perhaps matches TRBD1 (6 bases). The CDR3 DNA reads TGTGCCAGCAGTTTATTTGGGCAGGGGAGGAGAGATGGCTACACCTTC. This gives the protein CASSLFGQGRRDGYTF.